These 10 T cell receptor beta chains share one sample of origin, sequenced in a study of OX40 agonist ivuxolimab in advanced cancers. Here immunoSEQ multiplex PCR was the method, and the copy in TCRdb shows in-frame clones only, minus some. Here the sample spans 30,000 to 45,000 clones, 80% to 85% being singletons. Source: CD4+ or CD8+ T cells sorted from blood, taken in a trial of the OX40 agonist ivuxolimab. The source is an adult with an advanced solid tumor such as melanoma, head and neck, liver or kidney cancer.

This rearrangement joins TRBV4-1 to TRBJ1-4, with a tentative D call TRBD1 (6 bases). The V gene lost 5 bases and the J gene lost 7 bases, with 20 bases spanning the gap. The V gene's germline CDR1 is MGHRA and CDR2 YSYEKL. This CDR3 contains 16 residues. The CDR3 DNA reads as TGCGCCAGCAGCAAAGGCGGCAGGGGCAGGGGTGAAAAACTGTTTTTT. It encodes CASSKGGRGRGEKLFF.

This clone is classed as medium-sized. The chain links TRBV18 to TRBJ2-7; D is possibly TRBD1 (5 bases). The CDR3 covers 15 residues. Looked up from germline, CDR1 is KGHSH and CDR2 is LQKENI. Trimming took 3 bases from V and 4 from J, leaving 16 bases between them. CDR3 DNA: TGTGCCAGCTCACCGTCCGCAGGGCAGAGATACGAGCAGTACTTC. Its translation: CASSPSAGQRYEQYF.

The chain links TRBV13 to TRBJ1-1; 9 positions agree with TRBD1. J gave up 6 bases and V 5 bases, and 10 bases lay outside the gene matches. Per the germline V gene, CDR1 is PRHDT and CDR2 is FYEKMQ (reference sequence). CDR3 length: 15 residues. The CDR3 DNA follows: TGTGCCAGCAGCCCCCCGACAGGGGGGGTGCCTGAAGCTTTCTTT. It translates to CASSPPTGGVPEAFF.

V usage is TRBV6-1 and J usage is TRBJ2-3; D perhaps matches TRBD1 (6 bases). CDR1 is MNHNS and CDR2 is SASEGT in the germline V gene. This CDR3 spans 14 amino acids. Trimming stripped 7 bases from V and 3 bases from J, with 14 bases between. CDR3 bases: TGTGCCAGCACCTCGGGACAAGGGACAGATACGCAGTATTTT. Its translation is CASTSGQGTDTQYF.

J is TRBJ2-7 and V is TRBV5-1; D is possibly TRBD1 (5 bases). V lost 4 bases and J lost 4, with 15 bases in between. CDR3 length: 14 amino acids. Germline assignment: CDR1 SGHRS and CDR2 YFSETQ. CDR3 DNA: TGCGCCAGCAGCGAGGACACGGACGGATACGAGCAGTACTTC. It is translated as CASSEDTDGYEQYF.

This chain connects TRBV5-1 to TRBJ1-2; D gene uncertain. V was shortened by 0 bases and J by 7 bases, with 13 bases between the two germline ends. The CDR3 is 14 residues long. In germline, CDR1 is SGHRS, CDR2 YFSETQ. This CDR3 is CASSLADTAGGYTF. DNA for the CDR3: TGCGCCAGCAGCTTGGCCGACACAGCGGGTGGCTACACCTTC.

V usage is TRBV6-5 and J usage is TRBJ1-5, with a weak D call TRBD1 (5 bases). The V end was cut by 7 bases, the J end by 6 bases, with 16 bases between. Per germline, CDR1 MNHEY and CDR2 SVGAGI. This CDR3 spans 14 amino acids. CDR3 region: CASMHGQISQPQHF. The CDR3 DNA follows: TGTGCCAGCATGCACGGACAAATCAGTCAGCCCCAGCATTTT.

The V call is TRBV11-3, the J call TRBJ2-2, with D maybe TRBD1 (6 bases). There are 16 residues in the CDR3. Germline V gene lookup returns CDR1 SGHNT and CDR2 YENEEA. V was pared by 3 bases and J by 2 bases, with 13 bases between. The CDR3 nucleotides are TGTGCCAGCAGCTTCTCAGGGGATATAAACACCGGGGAGCTGTTTTTT. This sequence encodes CASSFSGDINTGELFF.

The chain is built from TRBV19 and TRBJ1-2, with 12 bases identical to TRBD1. The germline gives CDR1 LNHDA, CDR2 SQIVND (reference sequence). Losses at the gene ends were 8 bases for V and 2 bases for J; bases not matched to a gene: 6. The CDR3 covers 15 residues. CDR3 nucleotides: TGTGCCAGTCGGGACAGGGGGCGACCCAACTATGGCTACACCTTC. It translates to CASRDRGRPNYGYTF.

J is TRBJ2-1 and V is TRBV11-2, with D uncertain. Trimming left V 3 bases short and J 0 bases short, with 6 bases between. Germline values: CDR1 SGHAT, CDR2 FQNNGV. The CDR3 is made up of 14 amino acids. The DNA of the CDR3 is TGTGCCAGCAGCTTCGAGACCTCCTACAATGAGCAGTTCTTC. Encoded protein: CASSFETSYNEQFF.